This TCR beta chain was sequenced during a study of T cell repertoires in cytomegalovirus infection. Across the whole study: Both a matching HLA type and CMV infection were indicated by public TCR beta signatures. Study-wide findings and caveats: Summed frequency of shared TCR beta families picked out CMV carriers who also had the relevant HLA. The study found HLA-C-restricted CMV-specific TCR beta clonotypes dominating the ex vivo response.

The germline CDR1 and CDR2 sequences are MNHEY and SVGEGT. The CDR3 totals 13 residues. Trimming pared 4 bases from V and 3 bases from J, leaving 9 bases between. A single record per CDR3 protein comes from TCRdb applying MiXCR to the reads. The sample shows just under 500,000 distinct CDR3 sequences, 25% to 35% of them seen only once. Regarding this clonotype: Its antigen is unidentified.

The receptor comes from a human donor in good health (CMV status not recorded). Some clones in this sample may be carry-over from other donors' samples. V usage is TRBV6-2 or TRBV6-3 and J usage is TRBJ1-2; D is unresolved. The sequencing used cultured PBMCs, collected from culture after CMV antigen stimulation. Written as DNA, the CDR3 is TGTGCCAGCAGTTCTATCGGTGACTATGGCTACACCTTC. Its translation: CASSSIGDYGYTF.